One sample yielded the 10 T cell receptor beta chains listed below, sequenced in a study of T cells after yellow fever vaccination. TCRdb independently ran MiXCR on the 5' RACE reads; one entry per CDR3 protein. This table holds 300,000 to 350,000 distinct CDR3 sequences, approximately 4.3% found once. The starting material was PBMCs, obtained 15 days after the yellow fever booster vaccination. These receptors were obtained from a man between 18 and 35 years old who received the YFV17D yellow fever vaccine.

The chain couples TRBV10-1 to TRBJ2-7; either TRBD1 or TRBD2 may supply D (6 bases each). The CDR3 runs to 14 residues. The germline V and J ends were trimmed by 6 bases and 7 bases, with 19 bases remaining between them. CDR1 is WNHNN and CDR2 is SYGVQD in the germline V gene (reference sequence). The DNA of the CDR3 is TGCGCCAGCAGGCGAGTCGGGGGCCTGGGGGAGCAGTACGTC. This gives the protein CASRRVGGLGEQYV.

The sample holds many counts of this clonotype. The chain links TRBV6-2 or TRBV6-3 to TRBJ2-1, with 7 bases matching TRBD1. This CDR3 spans 16 amino acids. Germline-derived CDR1 and CDR2 are MNHEY and SVGEGT. After removal of 2 bases from V and 2 bases from J, the junction contained 6 bases not matched to a gene. The CDR3, as DNA: TGTGCCAGCAGTTACGACAGTCAGGGGGCCTACAATGAGCAGTTCTTC. It is translated as CASSYDSQGAYNEQFF.

The rearrangement uses TRBV10-3 and TRBJ2-7, with TRBD2 as a possible D gene (6 bases). V was cut by 3 bases and J by 5 bases, with 14 bases left in between. This CDR3 comprises 14 residues. CDR1 and CDR2 (germline): ENHRY, SYGVKD. The DNA of the CDR3 is TGTGCCATCAGTGACTCTCGTGGCGGGAACGAGCAGTACTTC. Encoded protein: CAISDSRGGNEQYF.

This clonotype showed up many times. The chain joins TRBV7-2 to TRBJ1-5; 8 bases are shared with TRBD1. Germline CDR1 reads SGHTA; CDR2 reads FQGNSA. Trimming removed 5 bases from V and 4 bases from J; junction bases left unmatched: 7. The CDR3 runs to 15 residues. CDR3 residues: CASSPRTGWNQPQHF. CDR3 sequence (DNA): TGTGCCAGCAGCCCCAGGACAGGGTGGAATCAGCCCCAGCATTTT. Full variable domain (missing parts from reference TRBV7-2 and TRBJ1-5): GAGVSQSPSNKVTEKGKDVELRCDPISGHTALYWYRQSLGQGLEFLIYFQGNSAPDKSGLPSDRFSAERTGGSVSTLTIQRTQQEDSAVYLCASSPRTGWNQPQHFGDGTRLSIL.

This clonotype was detected ten times or more. The rearrangement joins TRBV29-1 to TRBJ2-2; TRBD1 aligns across 7 bases. Germline loops: CDR1 SQVTM, CDR2 ANQGSEA. V shed 5 bases, J shed 7 bases, and the junction held 13 bases outside the gene matches. The CDR3 sequence is 15 residues long. CDR3 amino acids: CSVLPRNRGVGELFF. The CDR3 bases are TGCAGCGTTTTACCCCGGAACAGGGGTGTCGGGGAGCTGTTTTTT.

This sequence joins TRBV5-1 and TRBJ2-1, with a possible D match to TRBD2 (6 bases). This CDR3 is built from 16 residues. Trimming pared 0 bases from V and 8 bases from J, leaving 18 bases between. Germline V CDR1 and CDR2: SGHRS, YFSETQ. The CDR3 nucleotides read TGCGCCAGCAGCTTGGCCGTGAAAAACGGCGGGGATGAGCAGTTCTTC. Its protein is CASSLAVKNGGDEQFF. The full variable domain, with the rest looked up from reference TRBV5-1 and TRBJ2-1, is KAGVTQTPRYLIKTRGQQVTLSCSPISGHRSVSWYQQTPGQGLQFLFEYFSETQRNKGNFPGRFSGRQFSNSRSEMNVSTLELGDSALYLCASSLAVKNGGDEQFFGPGTRLTVL.

V is TRBV7-2 and J is TRBJ2-2, with D tentatively TRBD2 (5 bases). CDR3 size: 16 residues. CDR1 is SGHTA and CDR2 is FQGNSA in the germline V gene. V was shortened by 5 bases and J by 4 bases, with 17 bases between the two germline ends. For the CDR3, the DNA is TGTGCCAGCAGCCCGGCGGGTTCGTGGGGCACCGGGGAGCTGTTTTTT. It is translated as CASSPAGSWGTGELFF.

The sample holds a few counts of this clonotype. J is TRBJ1-5 and V is TRBV20-1; 8 bases match TRBD1. After removal of 0 bases from V and 1 base from J, the junction contained 5 bases not matched to a gene. This CDR3 has 16 residues. The germline V gene has CDR1 DFQATT and CDR2 SNEGSKA (reference sequence). CDR3 sequence reads: CSARESRGPSNQPQHF. The CDR3 nucleotides are TGCAGTGCTAGAGAAAGCAGGGGGCCGAGCAATCAGCCCCAGCATTTT.

J is TRBJ1-1 and V is TRBV7-2; tentative D call: TRBD1 (6 bases). V lost 0 bases, J lost 1 base, and 9 bases lay in between. Germline loops: CDR1 SGHTA, CDR2 FQGNSA. This CDR3 spans 15 amino acids. CDR3 protein: CASSLARGSNTEAFF. The CDR3 region has the DNA TGTGCCAGCAGCTTAGCGAGGGGGTCGAACACTGAAGCTTTCTTT.

The chain links TRBV10-3 to TRBJ1-2; 9 nucleotides match TRBD1. Germline trimming cut 6 bases from V and 0 bases from J; bases unmatched to any gene: 8. Germline values: CDR1 ENHRY, CDR2 SYGVKD. The CDR3 is 16 residues long. The DNA for the CDR3 is TGTGCCATCAGCCCCGGGACAGGGCTCCCTAACTATGGCTACACCTTC. Protein sequence: CAISPGTGLPNYGYTF.